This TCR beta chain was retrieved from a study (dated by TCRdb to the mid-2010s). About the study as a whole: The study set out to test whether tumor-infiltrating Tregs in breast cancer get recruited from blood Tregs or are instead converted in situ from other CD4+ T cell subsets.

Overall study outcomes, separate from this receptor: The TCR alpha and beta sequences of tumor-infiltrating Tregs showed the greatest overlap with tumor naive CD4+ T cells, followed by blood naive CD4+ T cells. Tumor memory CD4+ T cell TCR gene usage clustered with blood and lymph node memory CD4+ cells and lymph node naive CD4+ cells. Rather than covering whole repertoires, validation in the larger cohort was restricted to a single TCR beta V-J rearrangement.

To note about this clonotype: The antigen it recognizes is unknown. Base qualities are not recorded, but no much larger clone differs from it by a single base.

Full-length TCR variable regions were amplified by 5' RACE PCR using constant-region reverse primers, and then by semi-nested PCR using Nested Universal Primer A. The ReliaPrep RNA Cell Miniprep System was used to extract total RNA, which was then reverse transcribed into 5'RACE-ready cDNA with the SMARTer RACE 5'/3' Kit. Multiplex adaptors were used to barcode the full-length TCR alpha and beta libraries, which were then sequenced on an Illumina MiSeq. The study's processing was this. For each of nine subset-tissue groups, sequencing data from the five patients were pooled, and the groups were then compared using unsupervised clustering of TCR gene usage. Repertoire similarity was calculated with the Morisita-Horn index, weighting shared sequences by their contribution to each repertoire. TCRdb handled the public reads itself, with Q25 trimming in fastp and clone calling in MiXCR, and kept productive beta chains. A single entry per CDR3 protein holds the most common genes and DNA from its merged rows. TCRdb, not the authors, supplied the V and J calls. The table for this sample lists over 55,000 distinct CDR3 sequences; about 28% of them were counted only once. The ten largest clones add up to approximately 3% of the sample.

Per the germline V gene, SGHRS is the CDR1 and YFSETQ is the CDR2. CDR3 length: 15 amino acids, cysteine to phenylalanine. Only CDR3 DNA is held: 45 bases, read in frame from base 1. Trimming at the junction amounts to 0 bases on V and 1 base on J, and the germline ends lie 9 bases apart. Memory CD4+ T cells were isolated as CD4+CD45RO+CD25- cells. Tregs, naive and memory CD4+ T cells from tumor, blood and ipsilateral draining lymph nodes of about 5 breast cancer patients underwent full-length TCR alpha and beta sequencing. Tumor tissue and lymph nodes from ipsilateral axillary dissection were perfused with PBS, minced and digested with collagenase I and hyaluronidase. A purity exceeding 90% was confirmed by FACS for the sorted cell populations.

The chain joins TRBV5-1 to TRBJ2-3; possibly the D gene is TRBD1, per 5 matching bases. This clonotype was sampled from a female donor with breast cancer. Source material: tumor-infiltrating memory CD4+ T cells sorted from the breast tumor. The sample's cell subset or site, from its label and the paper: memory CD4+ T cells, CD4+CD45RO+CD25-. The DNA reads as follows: TGCGCCAGCAGCTTGGGGATAGGGGGCACAGATACGCAGTATTTT. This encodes CASSLGIGGTDTQYF.